One and the same sample provided the 28 T cell receptor beta chains below, sequenced in a study of technical replicates of blood from several donors. Assay: immunoSEQ multiplex PCR; the TCRdb copy retains only in-frame clones and omits some. The sample yields about 69,000 clones, over 75% seen once. Source material: PBMCs. Receptors originate from a human donor in good health. Some clones in this sample may be carry-over from other donors' samples.

CDR3 coding DNA: TGTGCCAGCTCACAGGGACTCATTTACGAGCAGTACTTC. Translated: CASSQGLIYEQYF. The chain employs TRBV18 and TRBJ2-7; perhaps TRBD2 as D (6 bases). The CDR3 sequence is 13 residues long. Looked up from germline, CDR1 is KGHSH and CDR2 is LQKENI. The ends were cut back, 4 bases at V and 4 bases at J, with 11 bases in the middle.

The V call is TRBV6-1, the J call TRBJ2-7; a weak D match, TRBD1 (6 bases). The CDR3 spans 14 residues. From germline, CDR1 is MNHNS and CDR2 SASEGT. Trimming took 6 bases from V and 2 from J, leaving 14 bases between them. The CDR3 DNA follows: TGTGCCAGCAGAGTATCAGGGGTCGCCTACGAGCAGTACTTC. This encodes CASRVSGVAYEQYF.

V gene TRBV2 combines with J gene TRBJ2-5; no definite D call. Germline V gene lookup returns CDR1 SNHLY and CDR2 FYNNEI. This CDR3 has 16 amino acids. Trimming stripped 8 bases from V and 1 base from J, with 20 bases between. CDR3 in DNA: TGTGCCAGCCATCTAAGTCTGGCGGTATCCCAAGAGACCCAGTACTTC. This encodes CASHLSLAVSQETQYF.

The CDR3: CASSYSGGYNYGYTF. The CDR3 nucleotides read TGTGCCAGCAGTTACTCGGGGGGTTATAACTATGGCTACACCTTC. The V and J genes are TRBV6-5 and TRBJ1-2; D might be TRBD1 (5 bases). Germline V gene sequence: CDR1 MNHEY, CDR2 SVGAGI. V lost 0 bases and J 1 base, leaving 9 bases between the germline ends. This CDR3 spans 15 amino acids.

This chain uses TRBV7-9 with TRBJ2-6, with 10 bases fitting TRBD1. V lost 5 bases and J lost 2; bases outside the gene matches: 6. This CDR3 has 17 residues. Germline CDR1 and CDR2: SEHNR and FQNEAQ (reference sequence). This chain's CDR3 is CASSRDRGIAGANVLTF. The DNA of the CDR3 is TGTGCCAGCAGCCGGGACAGGGGAATAGCTGGGGCCAACGTCCTGACTTTC.

V gene TRBV9 combines with J gene TRBJ1-1; D is undetermined. Germline-derived CDR1 and CDR2 are SGDLS and YYNGEE. Deletions cut 4 bases from V and 4 bases from J, with 17 bases between. CDR3 size: 15 residues. The CDR3 DNA is TGTGCCAGCAGCCCTGTTGCCCACGGGAGCACTGAAGCTTTCTTT. It encodes CASSPVAHGSTEAFF.

This CDR3 is CASSEQSSYNEQFF. The CDR3 nucleotides read TGTGCCAGCTCGGAACAGAGCTCCTACAATGAGCAGTTCTTC. This chain links TRBV7-9 with TRBJ2-1; D not certain. This CDR3 has 14 residues. Germline values: CDR1 SEHNR, CDR2 FQNEAQ (reference sequence). V was clipped by 8 bases and J by 0 bases, with 11 bases between them.

The chain employs TRBV4-2 and TRBJ1-1, with D perhaps matching TRBD1 (5 bases). There are 13 residues in the CDR3. V dropped 1 base and J dropped 6 bases, with 9 bases sitting between them. The germline CDR1 and CDR2 sequences are LGHNA and YNFKEQ. CDR3 nucleotides: TGTGCCAGCAGCCAAGTGACAGCCCCTGAAGCTTTCTTT. Its translation is CASSQVTAPEAFF.

The V call is TRBV5-6, the J call TRBJ2-7; 8 positions match TRBD2. The CDR3 sequence is 17 residues long. Germline assignment: CDR1 SGHDT and CDR2 YYEEEE. The V and J ends lost 3 bases and 5 bases, in that order; junction bases with no gene match: 16. The CDR3 loop reads CASSSASGGASSHEQYF. For the CDR3, the DNA is TGTGCCAGCAGCTCAGCCTCGGGGGGGGCGAGTAGCCACGAGCAGTACTTC.

The chain uses TRBV29-1 and TRBJ2-1, with TRBD2 as a possible D gene (5 bases). Germline CDR1 and CDR2: SQVTM and ANQGSEA. The V end was cut by 4 bases, the J end by 4 bases, with 11 bases between. This CDR3 is 13 amino acids long. The CDR3 here is CSVASGGYNEQFF. CDR3 sequence (DNA): TGCAGCGTTGCTTCGGGCGGGTACAATGAGCAGTTCTTC.

On this clone itself: The limits of the CDR3 on the DNA are not certain, so only TCRdb's listed CDR3 is given. The chain is built from TRBV7-2 and TRBJ2-2; the D call of TRBD2 is as the table states it, not checked on the DNA. 14 amino acids form the CDR3, both terminal residues included. Germline CDR1 is SGHTA and CDR2 is FQGNSA. The CDR3 sequence is CASSESLRAGELFF.

The chain couples TRBV7-6 to TRBJ2-5, with unresolved D. V dropped 5 bases and J dropped 4 bases, with 14 bases sitting between them. CDR1 SGHVS and CDR2 FNYEAQ come from the germline V gene. The CDR3 length is 14 residues. As DNA, the CDR3 is TGTGCCAGCAGCCTACCAAGCTCCGGAGAGACCCAGTACTTC. Translating gives CASSLPSSGETQYF. Complete variable domain (other parts from reference TRBV7-6 and TRBJ2-5): GAGVSQSPRYKVTKRGQDVALRCDPISGHVSLYWYRQALGQGPEFLTYFNYEAQQDKSGLPNDRFSAERPEGSISTLTIQRTEQRDSAMYRCASSLPSSGETQYFGPGTRLLVL.

This chain links TRBV6-5 with TRBJ2-5; possible D gene TRBD1, 8 bases. Germline CDR1 is MNHEY and CDR2 is SVGAGI. V was pared by 0 bases and J by 5 bases, with 16 bases between. CDR3 size: 16 residues. This CDR3 reads CASSYSSDRGGETQYF. CDR3 in DNA: TGTGCCAGCAGTTACTCGAGTGACAGGGGAGGGGAGACCCAGTACTTC.

Here the CDR3 reads CASRKRGFQPQHF. The CDR3 nucleotides are TGTGCCAGCAGAAAACGAGGTTTCCAGCCCCAGCATTTT. The chain carries TRBV7-6 and TRBJ1-5; D unclear. Germline values: CDR1 SGHVS, CDR2 FNYEAQ. CDR3 length: 13 residues. V lost 6 bases and J lost 7, with 13 bases in between.

This chain connects TRBV6-6 to TRBJ2-1; 10 nucleotides match TRBD2. The germline V gene encodes CDR1 MNHNY and CDR2 SVGAGI (reference sequence). The CDR3 extends over 15 amino acids. V was clipped by 2 bases and J by 7 bases; unmatched bases: 5. The CDR3: CASSYGVAGGNEQFF. CDR3 coding DNA: TGTGCCAGCAGTTACGGGGTAGCGGGAGGTAATGAGCAGTTCTTC.

V and J are TRBV25-1 and TRBJ2-2; 8 bases agree with TRBD1. This CDR3 has 16 residues. Germline V lookup: CDR1 MGHDK, CDR2 SYGVNS. V trimming: 3 bases; J trimming: 5 bases; junction bases outside the gene matches: 8. This chain's CDR3 is CASSDYRGFHTGELFF. CDR3 nucleotide sequence: TGTGCCAGCAGTGATTACAGGGGGTTTCATACCGGGGAGCTGTTTTTT.

The CDR3 loop reads CASSPPRGLAGGPYNEQFF. The CDR3 DNA reads as TGTGCCAGCTCACCTCCGCGGGGGCTAGCGGGGGGCCCATACAATGAGCAGTTCTTC. The chain is built from TRBV18 and TRBJ2-1; TRBD2 matches at 11 bases. V trimming: 3 bases; J trimming: 4 bases; junction bases outside the gene matches: 14. In germline, CDR1 is KGHSH, CDR2 LQKENI. CDR3 length equals 19 residues.

The chain has TRBV5-6 and TRBJ1-1; 7 nucleotides align to TRBD1. This CDR3 has 12 amino acids. The V and J ends lost 4 bases and 4 bases, in that order; junction bases with no gene match: 1. CDR1 is SGHDT and CDR2 is YYEEEE in the germline V gene. The CDR3 spells CASSPGGTEAFF. The CDR3 DNA sequence: TGTGCCAGCAGCCCAGGGGGCACTGAAGCTTTCTTT. The variable domain in full, completed from reference TRBV5-6 and TRBJ1-1, reads DAGVTQSPTHLIKTRGQQVTLRCSPKSGHDTVSWYQQALGQGPQFIFQYYEEEERQRGNFPDRFSGHQFPNYSSELNVNALLLGDSALYLCASSPGGTEAFFGQGTRLTVV.

The chain uses TRBV7-6 and TRBJ2-1, with TRBD2 matching over 12 bases. The CDR3 spans 18 residues. The junction had 8 bases not matched to a gene; V was cut back by 5 bases and J by 0 bases. Per germline, CDR1 SGHVS and CDR2 FNYEAQ. Here the CDR3 DNA reads TGTGCCAGCAGCCGACTAGCGGGAGTGGTAGTCTCCTACAATGAGCAGTTCTTC. Translating gives CASSRLAGVVVSYNEQFF.

The chain employs TRBV9 and TRBJ2-1; 8 bases agree with TRBD2. Germline CDR1 SGDLS, CDR2 YYNGEE. CDR3 size: 15 residues. V was pared by 0 bases and J by 4 bases, with 3 bases of the junction left unmatched. DNA of the CDR3: TGTGCCAGCAGCGTAGGGGAGCGGGGGTACAATGAGCAGTTCTTC. Translation: CASSVGERGYNEQFF. Filled out from reference TRBV9 and TRBJ2-1, the complete variable domain reads DSGVTQTPKHLITATGQRVTLRCSPRSGDLSVYWYQQSLDQGLQFLIQYYNGEERAKGNILERFSAQQFPDLHSELNLSSLELGDSALYFCASSVGERGYNEQFFGPGTRLTVL.

The chain couples TRBV7-2 to TRBJ2-7; tentatively, D is TRBD2 (6 bases). Germline loops: CDR1 SGHTA, CDR2 FQGNSA. V was clipped by 3 bases and J by 1 base, with 13 bases between them. The CDR3 is 15 amino acids. Here the CDR3 reads CASSFAGYVSYEQYF. The CDR3 nucleotides are TGTGCCAGCAGCTTCGCGGGGTATGTTTCCTACGAGCAGTACTTC. The entire variable domain, with the rest obtained from reference TRBV7-2 and TRBJ2-7, is as follows: GAGVSQSPSNKVTEKGKDVELRCDPISGHTALYWYRQSLGQGLEFLIYFQGNSAPDKSGLPSDRFSAERTGGSVSTLTIQRTQQEDSAVYLCASSFAGYVSYEQYFGPGTRLTVT.

The chain joins TRBV2 to TRBJ1-2; D is ambiguous. This CDR3 has 15 residues. The germline CDR1 and CDR2 sequences are SNHLY and FYNNEI. V dropped 3 bases and J dropped 7 bases, with 18 bases sitting between them. This CDR3 reads CASSEVRASGVGYTF. The CDR3, as DNA: TGTGCCAGCAGTGAGGTTCGCGCGAGCGGGGTTGGCTACACCTTC.

The chain combines TRBV19 with TRBJ1-1, with 7 bases that match TRBD1. J was trimmed by 1 base and V by 5 bases; bases with no gene match: 7. This CDR3 is built from 15 residues. CDR1 and CDR2 from the germline V gene are LNHDA and SQIVND (reference sequence). The CDR3 DNA sequence: TGTGCCAGTAGTGTGACCCACAGGGGGAACACTGAAGCTTTCTTT. As protein: CASSVTHRGNTEAFF. The variable domain in full, completed from reference TRBV19 and TRBJ1-1, reads DGGITQSPKYLFRKEGQNVTLSCEQNLNHDAMYWYRQDPGQGLRLIYYSQIVNDFQKGDIAEGYSVSREKKESFPLTVTSAQKNPTAFYLCASSVTHRGNTEAFFGQGTRLTVV.

The V gene is TRBV19, the J gene TRBJ1-3; TRBD1 agrees at 8 bases. CDR3 length equals 16 residues. V trimming: 10 bases; J trimming: 0 bases; junction bases outside the gene matches: 11. Germline CDR1 LNHDA, CDR2 SQIVND (reference sequence). CDR3 DNA: TGTGCCACCACTCTCGACAGGGGAGGCTCTGGAAACACCATATATTTT. Amino acids: CATTLDRGGSGNTIYF.

The chain is built from TRBV6-5 and TRBJ2-3; D is possibly TRBD2 (5 bases). V was clipped by 4 bases and J by 0 bases, with 14 bases between them. This CDR3 comprises 16 residues. Germline CDR1 and CDR2: MNHEY and SVGAGI. The CDR3 DNA sequence: TGTGCCAGCAGTTCGGGCACGGGAATTAGCACAGATACGCAGTATTTT. It translates to CASSSGTGISTDTQYF.

J is TRBJ2-6 and V is TRBV4-3; D gene ambiguous. Trimming removed 0 bases at V and 4 bases at J, with 10 bases between. Germline-derived CDR1 and CDR2 are LGHNA and YSLEER. This CDR3 has 16 residues. The CDR3 coding sequence is TGCGCCAGCAGCCAAGATTTGGCAACCGGGGCCAACGTCCTGACTTTC. Translating it yields CASSQDLATGANVLTF.

This clone came up once. The CDR3 DNA is TGTGCCAGCAGCGGGGGACAGGCATCGCTGGGCGCCTACAATGAGCAGTTCTTC. Amino acid sequence: CASSGGQASLGAYNEQFF. The gene calls are TRBV9 and TRBJ2-1; TRBD1 matches 8 bases. Germline V lookup: CDR1 SGDLS, CDR2 YYNGEE. CDR3 length: 18 residues. The junction had 13 bases not matched to a gene; V was cut back by 3 bases and J by 2 bases.

V is TRBV7-6 and J is TRBJ2-7; D possibly corresponds to TRBD2 (6 bases). The CDR3 consists of 12 residues. The V and J ends lost 5 bases and 6 bases respectively, with 11 bases between them. Germline V gene lookup returns CDR1 SGHVS and CDR2 FNYEAQ. CDR3: CASSGRGGEQYF. In nucleotides, the CDR3 is TGTGCCAGCAGCGGTCGGGGAGGCGAGCAGTACTTC.